The 11 T cell receptor beta chains given below trace back to one sample, sequenced in a study of early T cells in non-severe SARS-CoV-2 infection. TCRdb processed the 5' RACE reads anew with MiXCR; each CDR3 protein has one entry. This sample has around 80,000 distinct CDR3 sequences; 13% occur once, and the top ten carry around 6%. The sequenced sample consisted of whole blood. The receptors originated from an adult who was a healthcare worker with PCR-confirmed SARS-CoV-2 infection or an uninfected control (not recorded which).

The chain carries TRBV30 and TRBJ1-4; weak D call: TRBD1 (5 bases). The CDR3 has 14 amino acids. Germline CDR1 and CDR2: GTSNPN and SVGIG (reference sequence). V lost 2 bases and J 4 bases, leaving 11 bases between the germline ends. Here the CDR3 DNA reads TGTGCCTGGAGTAAGACAGCTTTTAATGAAAAACTGTTTTTT. Protein: CAWSKTAFNEKLFF.

The V gene is TRBV28, the J gene TRBJ2-2; 7 positions match TRBD2. Germline V lookup: CDR1 MDHEN, CDR2 SYDVKM. The CDR3 loop spans 14 amino acids. The V and J ends lost 6 bases and 7 bases, in that order; junction bases with no gene match: 8. This CDR3 reads CASSPRERGGELFF. The CDR3 DNA is TGTGCCAGCAGCCCTCGGGAGCGGGGCGGGGAGCTGTTTTTT.

The chain recombines TRBV30 with TRBJ2-3, with 10 bases that match TRBD1. J gave up 7 bases and V 3 bases, and 16 bases lay outside the gene matches. Germline assignment: CDR1 GTSNPN and CDR2 SVGIG (reference sequence). The CDR3 is made up of 17 amino acids. The CDR3 DNA sequence: TGTGCCTGGAGCCCCCTTCCGGGACAGGGGATAAAAAATACGCAGTATTTT. This translates into CAWSPLPGQGIKNTQYF.

This chain links TRBV5-1 with TRBJ1-6; TRBD1 agrees at 12 bases. CDR1 and CDR2 (germline): SGHRS, YFSETQ. This CDR3 spans 15 amino acids. Trimming at V came to 3 bases and at J to 9 bases, leaving 4 bases not matched to a gene. CDR3 nucleotide sequence: TGCGCCAGCAGCTGGGGGACAGGGGGCCCTTCACCCCTCCACTTT. This gives the protein CASSWGTGGPSPLHF.

The chain uses TRBV7-6 and TRBJ1-6, with TRBD1 as a possible D gene (5 bases). The CDR3 covers 18 residues. In germline, CDR1 is SGHVS, CDR2 FNYEAQ. V was trimmed by 5 bases and J by 0 bases, leaving 17 bases between them. CDR3: CASSLDRTKRSYNSPLHF. CDR3 nucleotide sequence: TGTGCCAGCAGCCTAGACAGAACGAAACGCTCCTATAATTCACCCCTCCACTTT.

This clonotype was counted many times. This sequence joins TRBV10-3 and TRBJ2-1; possible D gene TRBD1, 6 bases. The CDR3 spans 13 residues. Germline V CDR1 and CDR2: ENHRY, SYGVKD. The ends were cut back, 6 bases at V and 7 bases at J, with 13 bases in the middle. CDR3 region: CAIRHRDTNEQFF. As DNA, the CDR3 is TGTGCCATCAGACACAGGGACACGAATGAGCAGTTCTTC.

The sample holds many counts of this clonotype. This sequence joins TRBV5-4 and TRBJ1-5; no clear D. Germline V lookup: CDR1 SGHNT, CDR2 YYREEE (reference sequence). This CDR3 contains 13 residues. V lost 0 bases and J lost 3, with 4 bases in between. The CDR3 region is CASSLDHNQPQHF. The CDR3 bases are TGTGCCAGCAGCTTGGACCACAATCAGCCCCAGCATTTT.

This clonotype has a count of ten or more. The chain uses TRBV4-1 and TRBJ2-3; 7 nucleotides agree with TRBD2. CDR1 and CDR2 (germline): MGHRA, YSYEKL. The CDR3 is made up of 16 amino acids. Trimming cost V 5 bases and J 4 bases; bases outside gene matches: 12. CDR3 bases: TGCGCCAGCAGCTCTCGGGAGGCTTCGGGTTCAGATACGCAGTATTTT. This sequence encodes CASSSREASGSDTQYF.

This clonotype was detected ten times or more. The V and J genes are TRBV12-3 or TRBV12-4 and TRBJ1-2, with 7 nucleotides matching TRBD1. V dropped 3 bases and J dropped 3; count of bases not matched to a gene: 10. This CDR3 spans 16 amino acids. The CDR3 sequence: CASSFVGRQGDYGYTF. The CDR3 DNA reads TGTGCCAGCAGTTTTGTGGGGCGACAGGGAGACTATGGCTACACCTTC.

This clonotype was detected only a few times. The J gene is TRBJ2-3, the V gene TRBV29-1; possibly TRBD2 for D (5 bases). The V gene lost 6 bases and the J gene lost 4 bases, with 17 bases spanning the gap. Germline CDR1 reads SQVTM; CDR2 reads ANQGSEA. This CDR3 is 14 amino acids long. CDR3 DNA sequence: TGCAGCGTCTTGGACTTCTACCGAGCAGATACGCAGTATTTT. Its protein product is CSVLDFYRADTQYF.

The rearrangement joins TRBV6-5 to TRBJ1-1; D is perhaps TRBD1 (5 bases). The CDR3 totals 15 residues. Germline CDR1 reads MNHEY; CDR2 reads SVGAGI. The V end lost 2 bases, the J end lost 4 bases, and 14 bases lay between the germline ends. CDR3 coding DNA: TGTGCCAGCAGTTACGACAGCGGAATAGGCACTGAAGCTTTCTTT. Protein sequence: CASSYDSGIGTEAFF.